This T cell receptor beta chain stems from a study of blood T cell repertoires in COVID-19. Clones were read by immunoSEQ multiplex PCR, and TCRdb kept only the in-frame ones, dropping some. The profile shows about 240,000 clones, roughly 90% of them singletons. This clonotype originated in a woman in her twenties or thirties with acute COVID-19. Sequenced: PBMCs or T cells enriched from blood (not recorded which).

This chain's CDR3 is CASSPYAILLGRGQWIGAFF. CDR3 bases: TGTGCCAGTAGTCCCTATGCTATTCTTTTGGGGCGGGGGCAGTGGATTGGAGCTTTCTTT. The chain is built from TRBV19 and TRBJ1-1; TRBD1 is a possible D gene (6 bases). The CDR3 covers 20 residues. Trimming pared 5 bases from V and 10 bases from J, leaving 38 bases between. The germline CDR1 and CDR2 sequences are LNHDA and SQIVND (reference sequence).